A selection of T cell receptor beta chains follows, all from one sample in a study of beta chain features in type 1 diabetes. Sequenced by immunoSEQ multiplex PCR; TCRdb stores in-frame clones only, minus some. The sample contains 150,000 to 200,000 clones, roughly 9% of which appear only once. Material: central memory CD4+ T cells from blood. The receptors were sampled from a woman between 18 and 30 years old in good health. CDR3s include the opening cysteine and the closing phenylalanine or tryptophan. The order of the fields is clone size, J gene, V gene, CDR3 length, D gene, CDR3 DNA, CDR3 protein. The D gene is left open where the match is weak. Size tells how often a clone was seen (once, few, many) or the class of an expanded clone, and some rows leave it out.

clone_size: NA
j_call: TRBJ2-6
v_call: TRBV5-1
cdr3_length: 15
d_call: NA
cdr3_nt: TGCGCCAGCGGGTTAGACAGCTCTGGGGCCAACGTCCTGACTTTC
cdr3_aa: CASGLDSSGANVLTF

clone_size: NA
j_call: TRBJ1-5
v_call: TRBV7-8
cdr3_length: 19
d_call: TRBD1
cdr3_nt: TGTGCCAGCAGCCGGACAGGTGACGGGGAATGGTTTAGCAATCAGCCCCAGCATTTT
cdr3_aa: CASSRTGDGEWFSNQPQHF

clone_size: NA
j_call: TRBJ2-1
v_call: TRBV30
cdr3_length: 13
d_call: NA
cdr3_nt: TGTGCCTGGAGCGTCTCCGGCTACAATGAGCAGTTCTTC
cdr3_aa: CAWSVSGYNEQFF

clone_size: few
j_call: TRBJ2-6
v_call: TRBV7-2
cdr3_length: 18
d_call: TRBD2
cdr3_nt: TGTGCCAGCAGCTTTGTCGGGACTACGACCTCTGGGGCCAACGTCCTGACTTTC
cdr3_aa: CASSFVGTTTSGANVLTF

clone_size: NA
j_call: TRBJ2-1
v_call: TRBV5-1
cdr3_length: 18
d_call: NA
cdr3_nt: TGCGCCAGCAGCCTCGGTGGAGGGGCAATCCGATCCTACAATGAGCAGTTCTTC
cdr3_aa: CASSLGGGAIRSYNEQFF

clone_size: few
j_call: TRBJ2-1
v_call: TRBV30
cdr3_length: 15
d_call: TRBD2
cdr3_nt: TGTGCCTGGAGCGCCGCGGGAGGGCTTGGCAATGAGCAGTTCTTC
cdr3_aa: CAWSAAGGLGNEQFF

clone_size: few
j_call: TRBJ1-1
v_call: TRBV5-5
cdr3_length: 14
d_call: TRBD1
cdr3_nt: TGTGCCAGCAGCTGGGGGGACAGGGAAACTGAAGCTTTCTTT
cdr3_aa: CASSWGDRETEAFF

clone_size: NA
j_call: TRBJ1-5
v_call: TRBV29-1
cdr3_length: 13
d_call: NA
cdr3_nt: TGCAGCGTTACTTCTGGTAACAATCAGCCCCAGCATTTT
cdr3_aa: CSVTSGNNQPQHF

clone_size: few
j_call: TRBJ2-6
v_call: TRBV4-2
cdr3_length: 17
d_call: NA
cdr3_nt: TGTGCCAGCAGCCCCGAGGGCGACCTTCCTGGGGCCAACGTCCTGACTTTC
cdr3_aa: CASSPEGDLPGANVLTF

clone_size: NA
j_call: TRBJ1-5
v_call: TRBV19
cdr3_length: 12
d_call: NA
cdr3_nt: TGTGCCAGTGCAGACGGAGATCAGCCCCAGCATTTT
cdr3_aa: CASADGDQPQHF

clone_size: NA
j_call: TRBJ1-6
v_call: TRBV10-3
cdr3_length: 13
d_call: TRBD1
cdr3_nt: TGTGCCATCAGGGGGACAGGGAATTCACCCCTCCACTTT
cdr3_aa: CAIRGTGNSPLHF

clone_size: many
j_call: TRBJ1-2
v_call: TRBV25-1
cdr3_length: 15
d_call: NA
cdr3_nt: TGTGCCAGCAGTGCCTTGGACAGTGGATTCGGTGGCTACACCTTC
cdr3_aa: CASSALDSGFGGYTF

clone_size: few
j_call: TRBJ2-5
v_call: TRBV19
cdr3_length: 17
d_call: TRBD1
cdr3_nt: TGTGCCAGTAGTGTTATGACAGGGGGCGCTGGCCAAGAGACCCAGTACTTC
cdr3_aa: CASSVMTGGAGQETQYF

clone_size: few
j_call: TRBJ1-1
v_call: TRBV5-6
cdr3_length: 15
d_call: NA
cdr3_nt: TGTGCCAGCAGATTTGCTGGGGGCGCGAACACTGAAGCTTTCTTT
cdr3_aa: CASRFAGGANTEAFF

clone_size: few
j_call: TRBJ2-1
v_call: TRBV9
cdr3_length: 19
d_call: TRBD2
cdr3_nt: TGTGCCAGCAGCGTAGCCGGGACTAGCGGGGTGAGCTCCTACAATGAGCAGTTCTTC
cdr3_aa: CASSVAGTSGVSSYNEQFF

clone_size: few
j_call: TRBJ2-1
v_call: TRBV5-1
cdr3_length: 15
d_call: TRBD1
cdr3_nt: TGCGCCAGCAGCACCTCCGGGACAGGGGGTAATGAGCAGTTCTTC
cdr3_aa: CASSTSGTGGNEQFF

clone_size: NA
j_call: TRBJ1-2
v_call: TRBV27
cdr3_length: 15
d_call: TRBD1
cdr3_nt: TGTGCCAGCACCCGAGAGTATGACAGGGCTGCTGGCTACACCTTC
cdr3_aa: CASTREYDRAAGYTF

clone_size: NA
j_call: TRBJ1-1
v_call: TRBV10-3
cdr3_length: 14
d_call: NA
cdr3_nt: TGTGCCATCAGTGGCGGCTTAGGGGACACTGAAGCTTTCTTT
cdr3_aa: CAISGGLGDTEAFF

clone_size: many
j_call: TRBJ1-6
v_call: TRBV7-2
cdr3_length: 12
d_call: NA
cdr3_nt: TGTGCCAGCCACATTTTGAATTCACCCCTCCACTTT
cdr3_aa: CASHILNSPLHF

clone_size: many
j_call: TRBJ1-1
v_call: TRBV30
cdr3_length: 13
d_call: NA
cdr3_nt: TGTGCCTGGAGTCCTGGACAGAACACTGAAGCTTTCTTT
cdr3_aa: CAWSPGQNTEAFF

clone_size: many
j_call: TRBJ1-5
v_call: TRBV6-1
cdr3_length: 15
d_call: NA
cdr3_nt: TGTGCCAGCAGTGCCCGACAGGTCCCCAATCAGCCCCAGCATTTT
cdr3_aa: CASSARQVPNQPQHF

clone_size: few
j_call: TRBJ2-7
v_call: TRBV5-1
cdr3_length: 14
d_call: TRBD1
cdr3_nt: TGCGCCAGCAGCTTACCGACAGGGGAATACGAGCAGTACTTC
cdr3_aa: CASSLPTGEYEQYF

clone_size: NA
j_call: TRBJ2-3
v_call: TRBV6-5
cdr3_length: 15
d_call: NA
cdr3_nt: TGTGCCAGCTCCATCCGCGGGCTGAGGGAAGATACGCAGTATTTT
cdr3_aa: CASSIRGLREDTQYF

clone_size: NA
j_call: TRBJ1-2
v_call: TRBV7-2
cdr3_length: 16
d_call: TRBD1
cdr3_nt: TGTGCCAGCAGCTTTCCACAGGGGGTGGTGGGCTATGGCTACACCTTC
cdr3_aa: CASSFPQGVVGYGYTF

clone_size: few
j_call: TRBJ2-7
v_call: TRBV7-2
cdr3_length: 14
d_call: TRBD2
cdr3_nt: TGTGCCAGCAGTCCGGGACTAGCTGTGTACGAGCAGTACTTC
cdr3_aa: CASSPGLAVYEQYF

clone_size: NA
j_call: TRBJ2-5
v_call: TRBV30
cdr3_length: 14
d_call: NA
cdr3_nt: TGTGCCTGGAGTATAACGGGGTCACCCCAGACCCAGTACTTC
cdr3_aa: CAWSITGSPQTQYF

clone_size: few
j_call: TRBJ2-1
v_call: TRBV13
cdr3_length: 16
d_call: NA
cdr3_nt: TGTGCCAGCAGCCCGTTCGATCCACCGAGGGTCTATGAGCAGTTCTTC
cdr3_aa: CASSPFDPPRVYEQFF

clone_size: few
j_call: TRBJ1-2
v_call: TRBV9
cdr3_length: 14
d_call: NA
cdr3_nt: TGTGCCAGCAGCGTAAACCAGAATCCCTATGGCTACACCTTC
cdr3_aa: CASSVNQNPYGYTF

clone_size: NA
j_call: TRBJ1-5
v_call: TRBV27
cdr3_length: 13
d_call: NA
cdr3_nt: TGTGCCAGCAGCCCTAAAGCCAATCAGCCCCAGCATTTT
cdr3_aa: CASSPKANQPQHF

clone_size: NA
j_call: TRBJ2-7
v_call: TRBV7-9
cdr3_length: 12
d_call: NA
cdr3_nt: TGTGCCAGCAGTATGGCGGACTACGAGCAGTACTTC
cdr3_aa: CASSMADYEQYF

clone_size: few
j_call: TRBJ1-2
v_call: TRBV19
cdr3_length: 15
d_call: TRBD1
cdr3_nt: TGTGCCAGTAGGGACAGGGCCAGGGCTAACTATGGCTACACCTTC
cdr3_aa: CASRDRARANYGYTF

clone_size: NA
j_call: TRBJ2-4
v_call: TRBV5-4
cdr3_length: 12
d_call: NA
cdr3_nt: TGTGCCAGCAGCTCCACAGAAAACATTCAGTACTTC
cdr3_aa: CASSSTENIQYF

clone_size: few
j_call: TRBJ1-1
v_call: TRBV11-2
cdr3_length: 17
d_call: NA
cdr3_nt: TGTGCCAGCAGCTCAAGGGGCAGGGCCAACTTGAACACTGAAGCTTTCTTT
cdr3_aa: CASSSRGRANLNTEAFF

clone_size: NA
j_call: TRBJ2-2
v_call: TRBV2
cdr3_length: 15
d_call: TRBD1
cdr3_nt: TGTGCCAGCAGCGTTGGGACAGGTTACACCGGGGAGCTGTTTTTT
cdr3_aa: CASSVGTGYTGELFF

clone_size: many
j_call: TRBJ2-1
v_call: TRBV29-1
cdr3_length: 14
d_call: NA
cdr3_nt: TGCAGCGTTGAAAGGTCAGGGCGGCGCAATGAGCAGTTCTTC
cdr3_aa: CSVERSGRRNEQFF

clone_size: few
j_call: TRBJ2-6
v_call: TRBV2
cdr3_length: 15
d_call: NA
cdr3_nt: TGTGCCAGCAGTCCCACAATCTCTGGGGCCAACGTCCTGACTTTC
cdr3_aa: CASSPTISGANVLTF

clone_size: many
j_call: TRBJ1-2
v_call: TRBV7-9
cdr3_length: 13
d_call: NA
cdr3_nt: TGTGCCAGCAGCGTCGGACAGAACTATGGCTACACCTTC
cdr3_aa: CASSVGQNYGYTF

clone_size: NA
j_call: TRBJ1-2
v_call: TRBV5-1
cdr3_length: 17
d_call: NA
cdr3_nt: TGCGCCAGCAGCTTGGCCGGGAGGGGTCGGGGAGACTATGGCTACACCTTC
cdr3_aa: CASSLAGRGRGDYGYTF

clone_size: NA
j_call: TRBJ2-1
v_call: TRBV6-5
cdr3_length: 13
d_call: TRBD1
cdr3_nt: TGTGCCACCTTGGGGCAGGGGGAAAATGAGCAGTTCTTC
cdr3_aa: CATLGQGENEQFF

clone_size: NA
j_call: TRBJ1-2
v_call: TRBV5-4
cdr3_length: 13
d_call: NA
cdr3_nt: TGTGCCAGCAGCTTGGGAGGGTTCTATGGCTACACCTTC
cdr3_aa: CASSLGGFYGYTF

clone_size: few
j_call: TRBJ2-5
v_call: TRBV4-2
cdr3_length: 17
d_call: TRBD2
cdr3_nt: TGTGCCAGCAAACCCCGTCCTAGCGGGGGGCCCCAAGAGACCCAGTACTTC
cdr3_aa: CASKPRPSGGPQETQYF

clone_size: NA
j_call: TRBJ2-7
v_call: TRBV15
cdr3_length: 16
d_call: TRBD2
cdr3_nt: TGTGCCACCAGCAGAGCCGGTAGCGGGAGGGCCGACGAGCAGTACTTC
cdr3_aa: CATSRAGSGRADEQYF

clone_size: few
j_call: TRBJ2-1
v_call: TRBV19
cdr3_length: 18
d_call: TRBD2
cdr3_nt: TGTGCCAGTACCCGGACTAGCGGGGGGTGGAGCTCCTACAATGAGCAGTTCTTC
cdr3_aa: CASTRTSGGWSSYNEQFF

clone_size: NA
j_call: TRBJ1-2
v_call: TRBV29-1
cdr3_length: 12
d_call: TRBD1
cdr3_nt: TGCAGCGCCGACAGGGATGACTATGGCTACACCTTC
cdr3_aa: CSADRDDYGYTF

clone_size: NA
j_call: TRBJ2-7
v_call: TRBV2
cdr3_length: 12
d_call: NA
cdr3_nt: TGTGCCAGCAGTCGGGACAACTACGAGCAGTACTTC
cdr3_aa: CASSRDNYEQYF

clone_size: few
j_call: TRBJ1-2
v_call: TRBV30
cdr3_length: 13
d_call: NA
cdr3_nt: TGTGCCTGGAGCCCAGGGATGGACTATGGCTACACCTTC
cdr3_aa: CAWSPGMDYGYTF

clone_size: few
j_call: TRBJ2-5
v_call: TRBV9
cdr3_length: 16
d_call: TRBD2
cdr3_nt: TGTGCCAGCAGTGCCACCGGGACTACCCTCTCGGGGACCCAGTACTTC
cdr3_aa: CASSATGTTLSGTQYF

clone_size: NA
j_call: TRBJ1-3
v_call: TRBV6-5
cdr3_length: 15
d_call: TRBD1
cdr3_nt: TGTGCCAGCAGTCCGGACAGGGGCTCTGGAAACACCATATATTTT
cdr3_aa: CASSPDRGSGNTIYF

clone_size: NA
j_call: TRBJ1-3
v_call: TRBV19
cdr3_length: 14
d_call: NA
cdr3_nt: TGTGCCAGTACCCCGGGTCCGGCTGGAAACACCATATATTTT
cdr3_aa: CASTPGPAGNTIYF

clone_size: NA
j_call: TRBJ2-3
v_call: TRBV18
cdr3_length: 16
d_call: TRBD2
cdr3_nt: TGTGCCAGCTCACCGAAAACTAGCGGGGGTACAGATACGCAGTATTTT
cdr3_aa: CASSPKTSGGTDTQYF

clone_size: NA
j_call: TRBJ1-4
v_call: TRBV9
cdr3_length: 14
d_call: NA
cdr3_nt: TGTGCCAGCAGCTCCATGGGGCCTAATGAAAAACTGTTTTTT
cdr3_aa: CASSSMGPNEKLFF

clone_size: few
j_call: TRBJ2-3
v_call: TRBV20-1
cdr3_length: 11
d_call: NA
cdr3_nt: TGCAGTGCTAGGTCGGCAGATACGCAGTATTTT
cdr3_aa: CSARSADTQYF

clone_size: few
j_call: TRBJ1-3
v_call: TRBV29-1
cdr3_length: 13
d_call: NA
cdr3_nt: TGCAGCGTAACAGGGATAGGTGGAAACACCATATATTTT
cdr3_aa: CSVTGIGGNTIYF

clone_size: NA
j_call: TRBJ2-7
v_call: TRBV14
cdr3_length: 14
d_call: TRBD1
cdr3_nt: TGTGCCAGCAGCCAAGCACAGGGGTTTGACGAGCAGTACTTC
cdr3_aa: CASSQAQGFDEQYF

clone_size: NA
j_call: TRBJ2-5
v_call: TRBV11-3
cdr3_length: 14
d_call: TRBD2
cdr3_nt: TGTGCCAGCAGCCCAGGACTAGCGAGGGAGACCCAGTACTTC
cdr3_aa: CASSPGLARETQYF